This TCR beta chain was observed in a study of T cells in Graves' hyperthyroidism and ophthalmopathy (dated by TCRdb to the late 2010s). With respect to the entire study: Peripheral blood was collected at initial diagnosis, before any treatment. To identify TCR V-J signatures that set the groups apart, the researchers used a discovery cohort of approximately 98 patients, made up of roughly 45 with Graves' ophthalmopathy and 57 with stable Graves' hyperthyroidism. Whether ophthalmopathy could be predicted prospectively was tested in an independent validation cohort made up of 18 to 20 hyperthyroidism patients plus 17 patients who later progressed to ophthalmopathy. The approximately 90 discovery patients were divided at random into training and test sets in a 7:3 ratio. The study also compared thyroid tissue and blood T-cell repertoires from roughly 6 Graves' hyperthyroidism patients. Once sampling was done, hyperthyroidism patients were given methimazole at a starting dose of 30 mg daily, whereas ophthalmopathy patients were given high-dose intravenous methylprednisolone. TCR Vbeta CDR3 sequencing of roughly 140 peripheral blood samples (over 40 ophthalmopathy, roughly 74 hyperthyroidism and approximately 17 progressor patients) is reported in the paper. Study-wide findings and limitations: Blood samples also contained most of the expanded thyroid clonotypes (frequency above 0.001), which suggests that blood repertoires may reflect thyroid immune responses. No statistical method was used to set the sample size in advance, and investigators knew the group allocation. During validation, the model predicted progression to ophthalmopathy a median of approximately 7 months ahead of onset, with roughly 65% sensitivity and around 73% specificity. In cross-validation, a model built on a 13 V-J signature told ophthalmopathy apart from stable hyperthyroidism with under 90% sensitivity and around 81% specificity, and in testing the same model reached 80%/75%.

Stable Graves' hyperthyroidism was defined as the absence of progression to ophthalmopathy over 18 months of follow-up. The hyperthyroidism patients were between 18 and 65 years old and newly diagnosed, with a disease duration of less than 2 months. Patients with uncontrolled infections, other autoimmune diseases, pregnancy or lactation were excluded. Diagnoses relied on clinical symptoms, serum thyroxine and TRAb, thyroid ultrasound and orbital computed tomography. Ficoll-Paque density gradient centrifugation was used to isolate PBMCs from around 10 ml of fresh peripheral blood. Trizol reagent was used to extract total RNA, and RNA quality was then checked on an Agilent 2100 Bioanalyzer. The TCR beta CDR3 regions were amplified from the RNA transcripts. For the first round of RT-PCR on the TCR CDR3, the HTBI primer set was used together with the Qiagen OneStep RT-PCR kit. Libraries were constructed in a second round of multiplex PCR, after which size selection and purification were carried out. The libraries were sequenced on an Illumina HiSeq2000 using paired-end 100 bp reads. Regarding the original processing steps: Raw data were processed with SOAPnuke, discarding reads with adapters, uncalled bases, mean Phred below 15, or no exact constant-primer or identifier match. COPE v1.2.5 was used to merge high-quality paired reads, and clonotypes were defined as unique nucleotide sequences. Clonotypes were aligned to IMGT TRBV, TRBD and TRBJ reference segments using MiTCR v1.1. Only V-J combinations with frequency above 0.0001, covering 99% to 99.2% of repertoires, were analysed. The TCS score was defined as the ratio of F50 (clonal expansion) to E x V (chaos), calculated using BLOSUM62-based TCRdist between CDR3 peptides within each V-J. Welch's t-statistics and random forest reduced fewer than 550 V-J features to roughly 13, which were used in a naive Bayes classifier (R e1071). TCRdb trimmed public reads at Q25 via fastp, called clones via MiXCR and kept in-frame beta chains. Each entry is one CDR3 protein sequence, shown with its most common DNA and genes. For this entry, the V and J calls and clone size follow TCRdb and not the study's own pipeline. For this sample the table gives under 400,000 distinct CDR3 sequences, of which roughly 18% were detected only once. Jointly, the top ten make up 45% to 55% of the sample.

This clonotype was picked up many times. Its antigen remains unidentified. Base qualities are not at hand, and no much larger clone is one base apart. The receptor comes from a woman between 45 and 65 years old with Graves' hyperthyroidism. Sequenced input: blood.

CDR3 region: CASSPSLSYNEQFF. The DNA sequence is given as TGTGCCAGCAGTCCATCCCTCTCCTACAATGAGCAGTTCTTC. Recombination connected TRBV2 to TRBJ2-1, with the D gene too uncertain to name. For CDR1 and CDR2, the germline V gene lists SNHLY and FYNNEI. The trim is 5 bases for V and 0 bases for J, with a gap of 8 bases between the germline ends. Reading from cysteine to phenylalanine, the CDR3 counts 14 amino acids. Only the CDR3 DNA is retained, 42 bases long and in frame from the first base. Beyond the CDR3, the reference TRBV2 and TRBJ2-1 genes provide the residues; the full variable domain reads: EPEVTQTPSHQVTQMGQEVILRCVPISNHLYFYWYRQILGQKVEFLVSFYNNEISEKSEIFDDQFSVERPDGSNFTLKIRSTKLEDSAMYFCASSPSLSYNEQFFGPGTRLTVL.